The text below deals with one T cell receptor beta chain. TCRdb re-called the 5' RACE reads through MiXCR, storing one row per CDR3 protein. The sample records approximately 70,000 distinct CDR3 sequences, about an eighth being singletons. The CDR3 sequence is 13 residues long. CDR1 and CDR2 (germline): LGHNT, FRNRAP. With 6 bases clipped from V and 6 bases from J, the junction kept 6 bases outside the gene matches. The data are from a study of early T cells in non-severe SARS-CoV-2 infection. This TCR derives from an adult who was a healthcare worker with PCR-confirmed SARS-CoV-2 infection or an uninfected control (not recorded which). The sample was whole blood. The genes are TRBV12-5 and TRBJ2-3, with TRBD2 matching 7 bases. The CDR3 nucleotides are TGTGCTAGTGGAGCTAGCGGTCGGGATACGCAGTATTTT. The encoded protein is CASGASGRDTQYF.